This T cell receptor (beta chain) was profiled in a study of shared clonotypes between healthy human individuals. Findings and caveats of the study: Sampling covered nothing but blood. Tissue TCR repertoires likely differ from those found in blood.

This CDR3 region has 14 residues. V was trimmed by 6 bases and J by 0 bases, leaving 9 bases between them. Per the germline V gene, CDR1 is LNHDA and CDR2 is SQIVND (reference sequence). CD45RO-negative, CCR7-selected cells formed the naive CD8 fraction, which excluded terminally differentiated effector memory CD45RA+ cells. The data were produced by immunoSEQ multiplex PCR, yet TCRdb's version contains in-frame clones alone and is incomplete. The sample consists of under 600,000 clones, 95% to 98% of them appearing once. Concerning this clone: The antigen is not known.

The rearrangement uses TRBV19 and TRBJ2-1; the D gene is possibly TRBD2 (6 bases). Material for sequencing was naive CD8+ T cells sorted from blood. The source of this sequence is a man aged 25 to 45 in good health. The CDR3 coding sequence is TGTGCCAGTAGGGACTATAGCTCCTACAATGAGCAGTTCTTC. It codes for CASRDYSSYNEQFF.